The clone carrying this T cell receptor beta chain was counted ten times or more. Read data end 3 residues before the CDR3 end; the end is taken from the germline J gene. This specimen comes from a study of T cell clonality in common variable immunodeficiency. Some clones are missing from TCRdb's copy, which holds only in-frame ones; the method was immunoSEQ multiplex PCR. The repertoire has approximately 51,000 clones, none seen only once; the ten largest take about 5.9%. Most patients and controls had Caucasian heritage. The V and J ends lost 1 base and 2 bases respectively, with 9 bases between them. The germline CDR1 and CDR2 sequences are SGHVS and FNYEAQ. The CDR3 consists of 15 residues.

Sequenced input: peripheral blood mononuclear cells. This TCR was recovered from a person between 18 and 70 years old in good health. The rearrangement uses TRBV7-6 and TRBJ2-4; D unclear. CDR3 amino acids: CASSLGSDPKNIQYF. The CDR3 bases that were read are TGTGCCAGCAGCTTAGGTTCAGATCCCAAAAACATT.